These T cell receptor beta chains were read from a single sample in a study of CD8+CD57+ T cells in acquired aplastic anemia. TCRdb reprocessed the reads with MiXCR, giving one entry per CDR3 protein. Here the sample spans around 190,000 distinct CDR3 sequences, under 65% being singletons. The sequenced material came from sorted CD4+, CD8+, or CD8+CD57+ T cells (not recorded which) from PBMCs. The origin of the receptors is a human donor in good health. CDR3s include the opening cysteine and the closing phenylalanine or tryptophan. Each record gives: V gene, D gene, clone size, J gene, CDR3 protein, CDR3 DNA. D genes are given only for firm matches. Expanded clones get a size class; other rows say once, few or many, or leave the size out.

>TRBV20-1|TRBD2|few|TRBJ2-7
CSASLAGEDEQYF
TGCAGTGCTTCACTAGCGGGAGAAGACGAGCAGTACTTC
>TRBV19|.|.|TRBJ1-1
CASSTSKNTEAFF
TGTGCCAGTAGTACATCCAAGAACACTGAAGCTTTCTTT
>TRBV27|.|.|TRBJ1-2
CASSLSAHIHGYTF
TGTGCCAGCAGTTTATCGGCCCACATCCATGGCTACACCTTC
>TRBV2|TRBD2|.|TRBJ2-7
CASSPTSETYEQYF
TGTGCCAGCAGTCCGACTAGCGAAACCTACGAGCAGTACTTC
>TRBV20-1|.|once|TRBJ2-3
CSARDQEPYEQYF
TGCAGTGCTAGAGATCAGGAGCCGTATGAGCAGTATTTT
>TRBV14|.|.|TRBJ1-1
CAWNLGQMNTEAVF
TGTGCCTGGAATCTGGGACAAATGAACACTGAAGCTGTCTTT
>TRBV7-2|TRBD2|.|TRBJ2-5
CASSSPFQREWGETQYF
TGTGCCAGCAGCTCCCCTTTCCAGCGGGAGTGGGGGGAGACCCAGTACTTC
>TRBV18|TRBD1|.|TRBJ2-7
CASSSKLGTDTYEQYF
TGTGCCAGCTCATCGAAACTGGGGACAGACACATACGAGCAGTACTTC
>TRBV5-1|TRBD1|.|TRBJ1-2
CASSRGQGEGYTF
TGCGCCAGCAGCCGGGGACAGGGAGAAGGCTACACCTTC
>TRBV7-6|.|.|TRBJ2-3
CASSLEDGFTDTQYF
TGTGCCAGCAGCTTAGAGGACGGTTTCACAGATACGCAGTATTTT
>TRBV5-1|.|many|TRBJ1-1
CASSLWETVTDEAFF
TGCGCCAGCAGCTTGTGGGAGACAGTGACTGATGAAGCTTTCTTT
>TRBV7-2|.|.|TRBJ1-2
CASSPPPLGAAGYTF
TGTGCCAGCAGCCCTCCTCCTTTGGGGGCAGCTGGCTACACCTTC
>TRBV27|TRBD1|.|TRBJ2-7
CASRPSGTDFSYEQYF
TGTGCCAGCAGGCCCTCCGGGACAGACTTCTCCTACGAGCAGTACTTC
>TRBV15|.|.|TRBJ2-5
CATSEGMETQYF
TGTGCCACCAGCGAGGGAATGGAGACCCAGTACTTC
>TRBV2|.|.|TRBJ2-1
CASREEYNEQFF
TGTGCCAGCAGAGAAGAATACAATGAGCAGTTCTTC
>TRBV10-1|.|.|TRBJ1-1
CASSDGTLNIAEAFF
TGCGCCAGCAGTGACGGGACTCTCAACATTGCTGAAGCTTTCTTT
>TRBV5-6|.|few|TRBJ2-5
CASSPTRRETQYF
TGTGCCAGCAGCCCGACTCGTCGAGAGACCCAGTACTTC
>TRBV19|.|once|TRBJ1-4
CATYKNEKLFF
TGTGCCACCTACAAGAATGAAAAACTGTTTTTT
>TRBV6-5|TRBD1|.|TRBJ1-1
CASSATGGEAFF
TGTGCCAGCAGTGCCACAGGGGGCGAGGCTTTCTTT
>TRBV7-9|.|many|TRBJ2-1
CASSLPAGGSSYNEQFF
TGTGCCAGCAGCTTACCCGCAGGGGGGAGCTCCTACAATGAGCAGTTCTTC
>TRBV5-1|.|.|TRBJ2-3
CASSSTAASPGPDTQYF
TGTGCCAGCAGCTCCACAGCGGCTAGCCCCGGACCAGATACGCAGTATTTT
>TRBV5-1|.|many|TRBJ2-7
CASSLAAGREQYF
TGCGCCAGCAGCTTGGCGGCAGGACGGGAGCAGTACTTC
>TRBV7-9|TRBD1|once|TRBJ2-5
CASSLRTGPETQYF
TGCGCCAGCAGCCTCCGGACAGGGCCAGAGACCCAGTACTTC
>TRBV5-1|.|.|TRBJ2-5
CASNPGEMGETQYF
TGCGCCAGCAACCCAGGGGAGATGGGGGAGACCCAGTACTTC
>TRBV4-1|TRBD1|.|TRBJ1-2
CASSQLIQGGYGYTF
TGCGCCAGCAGCCAACTTATACAGGGGGGCTATGGCTACACCTTC
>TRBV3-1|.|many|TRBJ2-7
CASSQVGSGSSYEQYF
TGTGCCAGCAGCCAAGTTGGCTCGGGGTCCTCCTACGAGCAGTACTTC
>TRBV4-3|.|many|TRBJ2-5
CASSQDSPSVEGETQYF
TGCGCCAGCAGCCAAGACTCCCCTTCCGTCGAGGGGGAGACCCAGTACTTC
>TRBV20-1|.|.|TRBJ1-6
CSARGGGHSPLHF
TGCAGTGCCAGGGGTGGGGGGCATTCACCCCTCCACTTT
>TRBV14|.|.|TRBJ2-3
CASSSWDRSTDTQYF
TGTGCCAGCAGTAGTTGGGACCGGAGCACAGATACGCAGTATTTT
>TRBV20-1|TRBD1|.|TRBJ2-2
CSAWDREGTGELFF
TGCAGTGCCTGGGACAGAGAGGGCACCGGGGAGCTGTTTTTT
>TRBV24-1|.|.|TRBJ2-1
CATSGAGLDGNEQFF
TGTGCCACCAGCGGCGCGGGACTCGATGGGAATGAGCAGTTCTTC
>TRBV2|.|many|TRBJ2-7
CASFTGYEQYF
TGTGCCAGCTTTACAGGTTACGAGCAGTACTTC
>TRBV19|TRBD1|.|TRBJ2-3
CASKRQGSGDTQYF
TGTGCCAGTAAAAGACAGGGCAGTGGAGATACGCAGTATTTT
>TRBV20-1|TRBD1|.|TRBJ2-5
CSAREQGAETQYF
TGCAGTGCTAGAGAACAGGGGGCAGAGACCCAGTACTTC
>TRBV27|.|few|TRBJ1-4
CASKTRWGNEKLFF
TGTGCCAGCAAAACCAGGTGGGGTAATGAAAAACTGTTTTTT
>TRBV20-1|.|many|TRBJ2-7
CSATKGGTTYEQYF
TGCAGTGCAACGAAGGGGGGAACCACCTACGAGCAGTACTTC
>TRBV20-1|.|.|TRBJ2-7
CSARGALYEQYF
TGCAGTGCTAGGGGGGCATTATACGAGCAGTACTTC
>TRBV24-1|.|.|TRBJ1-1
CATRASGVNTEAFF
TGTGCCACCAGGGCTTCGGGAGTCAACACTGAAGCTTTCTTT
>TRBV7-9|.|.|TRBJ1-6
CASRPPGGFGSPLHF
TGTGCCAGCAGACCGCCGGGGGGGTTCGGCTCACCCCTCCACTTT
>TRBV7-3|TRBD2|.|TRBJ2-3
CARIAGTSGGSSTDTQYF
TGTGCCAGGATCGCCGGGACTAGCGGGGGCTCTAGCACAGATACGCAGTATTTT
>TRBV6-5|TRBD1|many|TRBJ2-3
CASSYGQGTDTQYF
TGTGCCAGCAGTTATGGACAGGGGACAGATACGCAGTATTTT
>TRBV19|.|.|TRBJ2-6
CASVQTWANVLTF
TGTGCCAGTGTTCAAACCTGGGCCAACGTCCTGACTTTC
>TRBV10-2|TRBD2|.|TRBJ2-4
CASSESAGLAGGRSAKNIQYF
TGCGCCAGCAGTGAGTCAGCGGGACTAGCGGGAGGGCGGTCAGCCAAAAACATTCAGTACTTC
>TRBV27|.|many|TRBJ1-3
CASSWVTEGGNTIYF
TGTGCCAGCAGCTGGGTTACGGAAGGAGGAAACACCATATATTTT
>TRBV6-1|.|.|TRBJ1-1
CASSVYSSSYNEAFF
TGTGCCAGCAGTGTATACAGCAGCTCCTACAATGAAGCTTTCTTT
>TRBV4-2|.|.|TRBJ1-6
CASSLSPGEFYNSPLHF
TGTGCCAGCAGCTTAAGTCCTGGAGAATTCTATAATTCACCCCTCCACTTT
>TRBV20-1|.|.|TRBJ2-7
CSARLGPEYEQYF
TGCAGTGCTAGATTGGGACCTGAATACGAGCAGTACTTC
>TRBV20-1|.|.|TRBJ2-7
CSARWAGFEQYF
TGCAGTGCTAGGTGGGCAGGTTTCGAGCAGTACTTC
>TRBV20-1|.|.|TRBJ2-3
CSAKGAERDTQYF
TGCAGTGCTAAAGGAGCGGAGAGAGATACGCAGTATTTT
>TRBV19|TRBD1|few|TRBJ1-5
CASSTRRDRGSGQPQHF
TGTGCCAGTAGTACCCGCCGGGACAGGGGGTCCGGTCAGCCCCAGCATTTT
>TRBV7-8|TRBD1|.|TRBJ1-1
CASSLGTGGMSTEAFF
TGTGCCAGCAGCTTAGGGACAGGGGGTATGAGCACTGAAGCTTTCTTT
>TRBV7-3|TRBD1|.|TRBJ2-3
CASSLRGQFTDTQYF
TGTGCCAGCAGCTTAAGGGGACAGTTCACAGATACGCAGTATTTT
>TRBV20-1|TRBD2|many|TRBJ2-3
CSARGTGGEFTDTQYF
TGCAGTGCTAGAGGTACGGGAGGCGAGTTCACAGATACGCAGTATTTT
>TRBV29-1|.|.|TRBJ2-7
CSVGGVEEQYF
TGCAGCGTTGGGGGGGTCGAGGAGCAGTACTTC
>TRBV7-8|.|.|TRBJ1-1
CASSLSGRTNTEAFF
TGTGCCAGCAGCTTATCCGGTCGGACGAACACTGAAGCTTTCTTT
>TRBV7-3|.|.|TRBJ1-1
CASSFQKNTEAFF
TGTGCCAGCAGCTTCCAGAAGAACACTGAAGCTTTCTTT
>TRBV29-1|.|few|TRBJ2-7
CSAGSTGSYEQYF
TGCAGCGCTGGGTCGACAGGATCCTACGAGCAGTACTTC